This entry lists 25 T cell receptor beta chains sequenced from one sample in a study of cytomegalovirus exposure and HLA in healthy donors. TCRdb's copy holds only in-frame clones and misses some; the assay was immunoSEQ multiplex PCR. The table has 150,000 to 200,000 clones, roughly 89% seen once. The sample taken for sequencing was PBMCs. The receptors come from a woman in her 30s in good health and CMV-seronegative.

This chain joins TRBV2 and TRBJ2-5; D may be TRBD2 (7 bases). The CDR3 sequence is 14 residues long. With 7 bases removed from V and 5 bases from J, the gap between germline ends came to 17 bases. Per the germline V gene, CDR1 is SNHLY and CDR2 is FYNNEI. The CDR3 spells CASTGSGGAETQYF. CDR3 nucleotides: TGTGCCAGCACCGGGTCGGGGGGCGCGGAGACCCAGTACTTC.

CDR3 residues: CASSHRQGQETQYF. CDR3 sequence (DNA): TGCGCCAGCAGCCACAGACAGGGCCAAGAGACCCAGTACTTC. The chain has TRBV5-1 and TRBJ2-5, with TRBD1 matching 7 bases. This CDR3 comprises 14 residues. V shed 4 bases and J 1 base; nucleotides not matched to a gene: 4. Germline V gives CDR1 SGHRS, CDR2 YFSETQ.

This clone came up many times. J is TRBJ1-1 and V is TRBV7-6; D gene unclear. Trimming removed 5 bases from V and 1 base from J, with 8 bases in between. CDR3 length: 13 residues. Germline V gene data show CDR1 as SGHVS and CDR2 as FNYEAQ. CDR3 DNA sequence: TGTGCCAGCAGCGCCAGGCCGAACACTGAAGCTTTCTTT. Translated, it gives CASSARPNTEAFF.

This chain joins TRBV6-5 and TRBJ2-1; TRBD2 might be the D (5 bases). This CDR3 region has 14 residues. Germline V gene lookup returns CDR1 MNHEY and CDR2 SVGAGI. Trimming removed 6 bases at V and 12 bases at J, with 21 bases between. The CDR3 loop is CASSRTGGLGVQFF. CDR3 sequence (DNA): TGTGCCAGCAGCCGGACTGGCGGACTCGGAGTGCAGTTCTTC.

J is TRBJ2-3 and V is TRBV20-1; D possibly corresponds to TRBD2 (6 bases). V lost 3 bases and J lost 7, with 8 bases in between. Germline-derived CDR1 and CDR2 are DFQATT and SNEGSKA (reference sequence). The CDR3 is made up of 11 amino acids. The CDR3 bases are TGCAGTGCTAGTACTAGCAATACGCAGTATTTT. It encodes CSASTSNTQYF.

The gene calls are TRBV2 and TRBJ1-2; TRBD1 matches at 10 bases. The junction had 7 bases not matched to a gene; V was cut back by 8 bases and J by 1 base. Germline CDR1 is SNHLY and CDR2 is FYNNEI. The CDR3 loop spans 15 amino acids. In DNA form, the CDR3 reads TGTGCCAGCCTGATCGGACAGGGGGGTAACTATGGCTACACCTTC. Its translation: CASLIGQGGNYGYTF.

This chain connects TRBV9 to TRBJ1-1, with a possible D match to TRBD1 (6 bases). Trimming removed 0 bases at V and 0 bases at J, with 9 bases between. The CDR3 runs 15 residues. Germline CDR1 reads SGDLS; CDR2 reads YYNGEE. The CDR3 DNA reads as TGTGCCAGCAGCGTAGGGCAGGGGTTGAACACTGAAGCTTTCTTT. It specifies CASSVGQGLNTEAFF.

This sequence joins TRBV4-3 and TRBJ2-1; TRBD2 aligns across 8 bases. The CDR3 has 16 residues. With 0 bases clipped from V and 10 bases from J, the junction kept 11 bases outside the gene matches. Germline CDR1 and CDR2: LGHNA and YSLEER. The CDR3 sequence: CASSQDGTGGRKEQFF. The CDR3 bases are TGCGCCAGCAGCCAAGATGGGACGGGGGGGAGGAAGGAGCAGTTCTTC.

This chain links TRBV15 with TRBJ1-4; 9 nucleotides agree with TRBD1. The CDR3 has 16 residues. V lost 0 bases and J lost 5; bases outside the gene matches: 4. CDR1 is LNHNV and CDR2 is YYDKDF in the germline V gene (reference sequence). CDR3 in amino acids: CATSRETGTGNEKLFF. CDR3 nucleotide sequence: TGTGCCACCAGCAGAGAAACCGGGACAGGGAATGAAAAACTGTTTTTT. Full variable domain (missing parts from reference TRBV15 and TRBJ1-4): DAMVIQNPRYQVTQFGKPVTLSCSQTLNHNVMYWYQQKSSQAPKLLFHYYDKDFNNEADTPDNFQSRRPNTSFCFLDIRSPGLGDTAMYLCATSRETGTGNEKLFFGSGTQLSVL.

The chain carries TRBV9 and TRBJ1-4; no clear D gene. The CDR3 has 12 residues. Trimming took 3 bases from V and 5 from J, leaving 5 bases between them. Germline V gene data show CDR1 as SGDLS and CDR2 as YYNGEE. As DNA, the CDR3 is TGTGCCAGCAGCGGGGCGAATGAAAAACTGTTTTTT. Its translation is CASSGANEKLFF.

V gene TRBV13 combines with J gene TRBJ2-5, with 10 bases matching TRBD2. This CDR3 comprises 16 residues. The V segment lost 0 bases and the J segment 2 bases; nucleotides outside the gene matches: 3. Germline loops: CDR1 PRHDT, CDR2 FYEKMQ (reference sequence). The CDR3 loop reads CASSLGLAGDQETQYF. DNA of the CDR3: TGTGCCAGCAGCTTAGGCCTAGCGGGGGATCAAGAGACCCAGTACTTC.

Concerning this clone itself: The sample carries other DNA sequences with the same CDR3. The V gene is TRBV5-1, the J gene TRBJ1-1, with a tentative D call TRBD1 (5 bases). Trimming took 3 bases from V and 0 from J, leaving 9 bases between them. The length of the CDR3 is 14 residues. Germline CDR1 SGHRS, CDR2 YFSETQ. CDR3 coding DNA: TGCGCCAGCAGCTCGGGGGGAATGAACACTGAAGCTTTCTTT. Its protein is CASSSGGMNTEAFF.

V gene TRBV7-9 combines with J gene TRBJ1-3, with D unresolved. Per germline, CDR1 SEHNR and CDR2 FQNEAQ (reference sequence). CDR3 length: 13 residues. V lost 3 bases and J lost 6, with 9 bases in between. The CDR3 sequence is CASSFQVQNTIYF. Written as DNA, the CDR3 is TGTGCCAGCAGCTTCCAGGTTCAAAACACCATATATTTT.

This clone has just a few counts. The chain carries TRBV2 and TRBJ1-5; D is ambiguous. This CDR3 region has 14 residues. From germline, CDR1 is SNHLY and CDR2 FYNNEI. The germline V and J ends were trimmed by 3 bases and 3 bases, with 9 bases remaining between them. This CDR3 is CASSDRLINQPQHF. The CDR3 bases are TGTGCCAGCAGTGACAGATTGATCAATCAGCCCCAGCATTTT. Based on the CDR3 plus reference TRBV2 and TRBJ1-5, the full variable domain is EPEVTQTPSHQVTQMGQEVILRCVPISNHLYFYWYRQILGQKVEFLVSFYNNEISEKSEIFDDQFSVERPDGSNFTLKIRSTKLEDSAMYFCASSDRLINQPQHFGDGTRLSIL.

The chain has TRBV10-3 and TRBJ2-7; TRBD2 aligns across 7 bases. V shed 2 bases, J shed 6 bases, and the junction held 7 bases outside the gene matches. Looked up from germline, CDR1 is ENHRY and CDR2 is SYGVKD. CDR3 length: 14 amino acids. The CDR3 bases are TGTGCCATCAGTGAGCGGGGGGTCGTCGTCGAGCAGTACTTC. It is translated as CAISERGVVVEQYF.

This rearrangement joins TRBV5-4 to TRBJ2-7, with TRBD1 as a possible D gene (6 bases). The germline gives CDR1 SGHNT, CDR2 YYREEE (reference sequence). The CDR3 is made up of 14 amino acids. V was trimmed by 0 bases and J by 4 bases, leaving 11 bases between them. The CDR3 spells CASSLVDSKYEQYF. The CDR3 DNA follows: TGTGCCAGCAGCTTGGTGGACAGCAAATACGAGCAGTACTTC.

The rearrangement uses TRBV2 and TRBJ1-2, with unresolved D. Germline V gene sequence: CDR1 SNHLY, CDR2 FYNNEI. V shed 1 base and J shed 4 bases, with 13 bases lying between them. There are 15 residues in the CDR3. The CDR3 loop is CASSEVGWRAYGYTF. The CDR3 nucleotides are TGTGCCAGCAGTGAAGTGGGTTGGAGAGCCTATGGCTACACCTTC.

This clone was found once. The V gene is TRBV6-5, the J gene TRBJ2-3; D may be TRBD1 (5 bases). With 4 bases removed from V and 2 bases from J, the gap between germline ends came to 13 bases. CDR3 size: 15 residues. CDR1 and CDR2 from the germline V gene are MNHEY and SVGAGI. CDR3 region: CASSWVRGLTDTQYF. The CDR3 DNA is TGTGCCAGCAGTTGGGTAAGGGGCCTCACAGATACGCAGTATTTT.

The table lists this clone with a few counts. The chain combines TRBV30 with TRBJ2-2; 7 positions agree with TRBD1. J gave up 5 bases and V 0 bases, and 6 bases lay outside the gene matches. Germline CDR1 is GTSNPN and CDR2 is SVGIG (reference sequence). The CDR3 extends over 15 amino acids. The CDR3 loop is CAWSVPGQTTGELFF. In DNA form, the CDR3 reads TGTGCCTGGAGTGTACCGGGACAGACAACCGGGGAGCTGTTTTTT.

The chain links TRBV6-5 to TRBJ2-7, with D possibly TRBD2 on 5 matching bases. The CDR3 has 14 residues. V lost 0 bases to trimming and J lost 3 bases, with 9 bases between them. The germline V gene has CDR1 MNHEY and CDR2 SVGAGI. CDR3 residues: CASSYSGSGYEQYF. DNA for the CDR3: TGTGCCAGCAGTTACTCGGGGAGCGGCTACGAGCAGTACTTC.

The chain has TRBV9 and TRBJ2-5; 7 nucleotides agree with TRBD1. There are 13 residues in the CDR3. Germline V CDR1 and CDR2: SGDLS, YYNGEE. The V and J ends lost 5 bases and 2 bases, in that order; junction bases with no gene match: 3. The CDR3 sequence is CASSEGQQETQYF. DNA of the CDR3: TGTGCCAGCAGTGAGGGACAGCAAGAGACCCAGTACTTC.

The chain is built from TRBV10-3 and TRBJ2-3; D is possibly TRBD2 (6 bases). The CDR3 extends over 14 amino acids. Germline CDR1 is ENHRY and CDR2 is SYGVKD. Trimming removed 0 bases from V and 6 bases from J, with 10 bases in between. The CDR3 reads CAISESGRGDTQYF. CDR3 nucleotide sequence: TGTGCCATCAGTGAGTCCGGACGGGGGGATACGCAGTATTTT.

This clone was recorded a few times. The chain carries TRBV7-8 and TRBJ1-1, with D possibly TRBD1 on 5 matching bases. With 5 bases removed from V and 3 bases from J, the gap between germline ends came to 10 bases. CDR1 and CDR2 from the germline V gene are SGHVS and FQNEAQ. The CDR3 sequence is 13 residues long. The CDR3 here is CASSITRDTEAFF. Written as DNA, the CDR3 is TGTGCCAGCAGCATAACCAGGGACACTGAAGCTTTCTTT.

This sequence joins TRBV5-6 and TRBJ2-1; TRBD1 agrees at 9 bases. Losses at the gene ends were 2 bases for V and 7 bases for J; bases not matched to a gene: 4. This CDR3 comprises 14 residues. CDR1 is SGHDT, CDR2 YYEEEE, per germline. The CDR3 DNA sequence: TGTGCCAGCAGCTTCACAGGGGGCGGGAATGAGCAGTTCTTC. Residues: CASSFTGGGNEQFF.

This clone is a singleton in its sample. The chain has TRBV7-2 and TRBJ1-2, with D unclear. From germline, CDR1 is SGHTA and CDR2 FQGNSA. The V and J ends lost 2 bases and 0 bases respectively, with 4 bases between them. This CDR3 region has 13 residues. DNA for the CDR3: TGTGCCAGCAGCTTATCTTCTAACTATGGCTACACCTTC. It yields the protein CASSLSSNYGYTF.